The 3 T cell receptor beta chains below come from one sample, sequenced in a study of response to subunit inactivated influenza vaccine. In TCRdb, the RT-PCR reads were re-called with MiXCR into one record per CDR3 protein. The data show 200,000 to 300,000 distinct CDR3 sequences, more than 9% seen once. The specimen comprised non-naive T cells sorted from PBMCs, sampled around two weeks before vaccination. All receptors come from a man between 45 and 60 years old who received an inactivated influenza vaccine.

This chain links TRBV5-4 with TRBJ2-3, with 8 bases aligning to TRBD2. Germline V gene data show CDR1 as SGHNT and CDR2 as YYREEE (reference sequence). CDR3 size: 17 residues. Trimming cost V 5 bases and J 6 bases; bases outside gene matches: 17. The CDR3 DNA reads TGTGCCAGCAGAACAGATAGCGGGACCTCTTTAGGGGATACGCAGTATTTT. Protein: CASRTDSGTSLGDTQYF.

This clonotype was counted a few times. This chain uses TRBV24-1 with TRBJ2-1, with a tentative D call TRBD2 (6 bases). This CDR3 is 16 amino acids long. Germline V gene sequence: CDR1 KGHDR, CDR2 SFDVKD. V dropped 3 bases and J dropped 4 bases, with 15 bases sitting between them. Here the CDR3 reads CATSDAGTRGYNEQFF. CDR3 coding DNA: TGTGCCACCAGTGATGCCGGGACTCGGGGATACAATGAGCAGTTCTTC.

This clonotype has a handful of counts. The chain joins TRBV29-1 to TRBJ2-7, with 7 bases fitting TRBD2. This CDR3 region has 12 residues. V shed 3 bases, J shed 6 bases, and the junction held 5 bases outside the gene matches. CDR1 and CDR2 (germline): SQVTM, ANQGSEA. This chain's CDR3 is CSVERETGEQYF. The DNA of the CDR3 is TGCAGCGTTGAGCGGGAGACGGGCGAGCAGTACTTC.